This TCR beta chain is drawn from a study of T cells after posttransplantation cyclophosphamide. Trimming removed 4 bases from V and 4 bases from J; junction bases left unmatched: 2. The CDR3 sequence is 13 residues long. Germline CDR1 and CDR2: LNHDA and SQIVND (reference sequence). This related bone marrow graft donor gave peripheral blood on the day of marrow donation. Libraries were prepared by immunoSEQ multiplex PCR; TCRdb keeps only in-frame clonotypes and omits some of them. The table lists tens of thousands of clones, roughly 93% of them singletons, with less than 3.5% in the top ten. The chain employs TRBV19 and TRBJ1-2; 8 positions agree with TRBD1. The receptor's source is a woman between 45 and 60 years old in good health and a related stem cell transplant donor. Sample: PBMCs. The CDR3 region is CASSTTGAYGYTF. In DNA, the CDR3 is TGTGCCAGTAGTACGACAGGGGCCTATGGCTACACCTTC. The entire variable domain, with the rest obtained from reference TRBV19 and TRBJ1-2, is as follows: DGGITQSPKYLFRKEGQNVTLSCEQNLNHDAMYWYRQDPGQGLRLIYYSQIVNDFQKGDIAEGYSVSREKKESFPLTVTSAQKNPTAFYLCASSTTGAYGYTFGSGTRLTVV.